The entry below describes one TCR beta chain. Its matching antigen is unknown. The data are from a study of vaccination effects on CD4 cells after COVID-19. As for the study in general: Post-vaccine specimens were collected at a median of 72 days following the second dose. Study conclusions and caveats: Vaccine- and infection-induced clones showed marked clonal contraction late following vaccination. Only 1 of 255 vaccine-induced clones from healthy vaccinees cross-reacted with common cold coronaviruses.

Sequencing used immunoSEQ multiplex PCR; TCRdb keeps in-frame clones, though not all of them. This sample has some 47,000 clones, with about 70% found just once. When ten to eleven days of culture had elapsed, CD4+ T cells were isolated. Participants received two doses of either the BNT162b2 or mRNA-1273 vaccine. Cells had half their medium changed to IL-2 medium on days 3 and 7. The germline V gene encodes CDR1 MNHEY and CDR2 SMNVEV (reference sequence). The CDR3 is 13 amino acids. The ends lost 7 bases at V and 4 bases at J; junction bases unmatched: 7. The chain joins TRBV27 to TRBJ2-7; 7 bases match TRBD1. Sequencing used CD4+ T cells from PBMCs cultured without peptide, obtained after COVID-19 vaccination. The TCR sequence derives from a human donor who received a COVID-19 vaccine. As DNA, the CDR3 is TGTGCCAGCACCCGACAGGGCAGTTACGAGCAGTACTTC. It is translated as CASTRQGSYEQYF.